This T cell receptor (beta chain) was found in a study of T cell responses to AZD1222 COVID-19 vaccine. Broader study findings: Spike regions recognized by vaccine-associated CD4 TCRs spanned the protein, led by 160-218 and 743-854.

As concerns this clone: Its antigen is as yet unknown.

TCRdb keeps only in-frame clones here, not all; method: immunoSEQ multiplex PCR. This sample has around 60,000 clones, with roughly 89% found just once. The CDR3 spans 16 residues. Germline V CDR1 and CDR2: MNHNS, SASEGT. Trimming cost V 3 bases and J 0 bases, with 11 bases left between them. Specimen: peripheral blood, collected on day 0 of AZD1222 vaccination. The receptor comes from an adult in good health. The genes are TRBV6-1 and TRBJ1-4, with D perhaps matching TRBD1 (5 bases). CDR3 loop: CASSDGWDATNEKLFF. The CDR3 region has the DNA TGTGCCAGCAGTGATGGCTGGGACGCAACTAATGAAAAACTGTTTTTT.